A selection of T cell receptor beta chains follows, all from one sample in a study of T cell responses to AZD1222 COVID-19 vaccine. Sequencing used immunoSEQ multiplex PCR; TCRdb keeps in-frame clones, though not all of them. The sample lists around 130,000 clones, around 90% occurring once. The material was peripheral blood, obtained on day 0 of MenACWY control vaccination. These receptors came from an adult in good health. Both conserved end residues are part of each CDR3. D genes are given only for firm matches. Not all rows give a size; the values are once, few, many and, for expanded clones, a class.

abundance,v_gene,d_gene,j_gene,CDR3nt,CDR3aa
-,TRBV5-6,-,TRBJ2-7,TGTGCCAGCAGCTTGGTGGGGGCAGGTCCCTACGAGCAGTACTTC,CASSLVGAGPYEQYF
-,TRBV18,-,TRBJ1-6,TGTGCCAGCTCACCACAAGGACAGAATTCACCCCTCCACTTT,CASSPQGQNSPLHF
-,TRBV5-1,TRBD1,TRBJ2-3,TGCGCCAGCAGCCCGACAGGGGCTAGCACAGATACGCAGTATTTT,CASSPTGASTDTQYF
-,TRBV7-3,-,TRBJ2-5,TGTGCCAGCAGCCCCCGGGGAGACGGCCAAGAGACCCAGTACTTC,CASSPRGDGQETQYF
-,TRBV10-1,-,TRBJ2-7,TGCGCCAGCAGTGAGGAAGCGGGCTCCTCCTACGAGCAGTACTTC,CASSEEAGSSYEQYF
-,TRBV30,-,TRBJ2-7,TGTGCCTGGAGTCTAGCGAGGATAGACTACGAGCAGTACTTC,CAWSLARIDYEQYF
-,TRBV7-2,-,TRBJ1-4,TGTGCCAGCAGCTTAGCGGTCCCGGGGGCAAAACTGTTTTTT,CASSLAVPGAKLFF
-,TRBV6-4,-,TRBJ2-3,TGTGCCAGCAGTCCGGAGGGAGGAGGAGATACGCAGTATTTT,CASSPEGGGDTQYF
-,TRBV6-5,-,TRBJ2-7,TGTGCCAGCAGCCCCCTGTTCGGGAGAGGCTCCGAGCAGTACTTC,CASSPLFGRGSEQYF
-,TRBV7-8,TRBD2,TRBJ2-1,TGTGCCAGCAGCTTAGAGTACCTCACCCTAGCGGGACCTTACAATGAGCAGTTCTTC,CASSLEYLTLAGPYNEQFF
-,TRBV28,TRBD1,TRBJ2-7,TGTGCCATCTCCGGTCCGGGACAGGGTATCTTCGAGCAGTACTTC,CAISGPGQGIFEQYF
once,TRBV28,-,TRBJ1-2,TGTGCCAGCAGCGATCAGGGCTATGGCTACACCTTC,CASSDQGYGYTF
-,TRBV20-1,TRBD1,TRBJ1-2,TGCAGTGCTGCAGGGGGTGGCTACACCTTC,CSAAGGGYTF
few,TRBV2,TRBD2,TRBJ2-1,TGTGCCAGCAGTGGTGGCGGGAGTACCTACAATGAGCAGTTCTTC,CASSGGGSTYNEQFF
-,TRBV28,-,TRBJ2-1,TGTGCCAGCAGTTTCGACATCGCGGGTGAGCAGTTCTTC,CASSFDIAGEQFF
-,TRBV28,-,TRBJ1-5,TGTGCCAGCAGTTGGGGACGGGATAATCAGCCCCAGCATTTT,CASSWGRDNQPQHF
once,TRBV6-1,-,TRBJ2-7,TGTGCCAGCAGTGAGGGGGGGGGCCTCGGCTGGCACGAGCAGTACTTC,CASSEGGGLGWHEQYF
-,TRBV2,-,TRBJ2-5,TGTGCCAGCAGTGAAGACTGGCTTGAGGAGACCCAGTACTTC,CASSEDWLEETQYF
-,TRBV14,TRBD1,TRBJ1-2,TGTGCCAGCAGCCCGGACAGGGGGAACTATGGCTACACCTTC,CASSPDRGNYGYTF
-,TRBV18,-,TRBJ2-2,TGTGCCAGCTCATCCCAGGGGACATCTCCGAACACCGGGGAGCTGTTTTTT,CASSSQGTSPNTGELFF
-,TRBV28,-,TRBJ2-5,TGTGCCAGCAAATCGGCAGGGGGGTACCAAGAGACCCAGTACTTC,CASKSAGGYQETQYF
once,TRBV5-1,-,TRBJ1-4,TGCGCCAGCAGCTCCGGGACGGCCATCGAAAAACTGTTTTTT,CASSSGTAIEKLFF
-,TRBV7-8,-,TRBJ2-7,TGTGCCAGCAGCTTGAGAATAGGTGCTTACGAGCAGTACTTC,CASSLRIGAYEQYF
-,TRBV9,TRBD2,TRBJ2-7,TGTGCCAGCAGCGGTCCAGCGGGAACTCCCTACGAGCAGTACTTC,CASSGPAGTPYEQYF
few,TRBV4-1,TRBD1,TRBJ1-5,TGCGCCAGCAGCCAGGGACAGACCAATCAGCCCCAGCATTTT,CASSQGQTNQPQHF
-,TRBV6-6,-,TRBJ2-3,TGTGCCAGCAGTTACGGCCGAGGAGGGAGGACAGATACGCAGTATTTT,CASSYGRGGRTDTQYF
-,TRBV12-3/TRBV12-4,-,TRBJ2-7,TGTGCCAGCAGACCCAGGGGTTCCTACGAGCAGTACTTC,CASRPRGSYEQYF
-,TRBV29-1,-,TRBJ1-2,TGCAGCGCTGGGGTGGGGGACGGCTACACCTTC,CSAGVGDGYTF
-,TRBV6-4,-,TRBJ2-5,TGTGCCAGCAGTGACTCGAGGGGGAGGGCCAGAGAGACCCAGTACTTC,CASSDSRGRARETQYF
-,TRBV5-1,TRBD1,TRBJ2-7,TGCGCCAGCAGCGAGGGACAGGGCTCCTACGAGCAGTACTTC,CASSEGQGSYEQYF
-,TRBV2,-,TRBJ1-5,TGTGCCAGCAGTGTGCCCGGGGGAGCCCGTGGCAATCAGCCCCAGCATTTT,CASSVPGGARGNQPQHF
-,TRBV5-1,-,TRBJ1-2,TGCGCCAGCAGCTTGATCGACAGGAGGAAAGGCTACACCTTC,CASSLIDRRKGYTF
-,TRBV28,-,TRBJ2-1,TGTGCCAGCAGCCCCAAGGGGGACCCGACCTACAATGAGCAGTTCTTC,CASSPKGDPTYNEQFF
few,TRBV5-6,TRBD1,TRBJ1-1,TGTGCCAGCAGCTCGGGACAGGGGAACACTGAAGCTTTCTTT,CASSSGQGNTEAFF
few,TRBV6-5,-,TRBJ1-3,TGTGCCAGCATACGGAACGGGGGCTCTGGAAACACCATATATTTT,CASIRNGGSGNTIYF
-,TRBV28,-,TRBJ2-3,TGTGCCACGACAACAGGGTTTATAGAGTCAGATACGCAGTATTTT,CATTTGFIESDTQYF
-,TRBV28,TRBD1,TRBJ1-2,TGTGCCAGCAGTGCGGACAGGGGAAACTATGGCTACACCTTC,CASSADRGNYGYTF
-,TRBV5-1,-,TRBJ1-1,TGCGCCAGCAGCTTGGCCCCCTCCAACATGAACACTGAAGCTTTCTTT,CASSLAPSNMNTEAFF
-,TRBV3-1/TRBV3-2,-,TRBJ2-1,TGTGCCAGCAGCCAAGGAGCGTTCAATGAGCAGTTCTTC,CASSQGAFNEQFF
-,TRBV29-1,-,TRBJ1-1,TGCAGCGTTACTACGGGGATGAACACTGAAGCTTTCTTT,CSVTTGMNTEAFF
-,TRBV14,-,TRBJ2-7,TGTGCCAGCAGCCTCGCCTACGAGCAGTACTTC,CASSLAYEQYF
-,TRBV4-1,TRBD1,TRBJ1-4,TGCGCCAGCAGCCGTCAAAGGTCGGGACAGAGCACTGCAACTAATGAAAAACTGTTTTTT,CASSRQRSGQSTATNEKLFF
once,TRBV19,-,TRBJ1-1,TGTGCCAGTACCGGACGAGAGAACACTGAAGCTTTCTTT,CASTGRENTEAFF
-,TRBV18,TRBD1,TRBJ1-3,TGTGCCAGCTCCCCTCTGGGGACAGGGTCGGACGCCATATATTTT,CASSPLGTGSDAIYF
few,TRBV28,-,TRBJ1-3,TGTGCCAGCAGAATGGACAGCTTGCTAGGTGGAAACACCATATATTTT,CASRMDSLLGGNTIYF
-,TRBV13,-,TRBJ2-2,TGTGCCAGCAGCTTAGGCCGACTAGTCGGGGAGCTGTTTTTT,CASSLGRLVGELFF